The sequence of this T cell receptor (beta chain) was determined in a study of cytomegalovirus exposure and HLA in healthy donors. Study summary: A prior analysis found 117 million unique TCR beta sequences from some 200 million T cells.

Trimming pared 3 bases from V and 0 bases from J, leaving 12 bases between. From germline, CDR1 is LGHNA and CDR2 YNFKEQ. The CDR3 loop spans 16 amino acids. General observations from the study: An analysis was carried out later, and it reportedly showed fewer N-insertions in an Asian-associated ancestry cluster than the approximately 610-donor mean.

While unrecorded immune exposures were likely, the donors were nominally healthy when sampled. A word on this clone: Its specificity is unknown.

Vbeta (60) and Jbeta (13) primers were used in the PCR. Method: immunoSEQ multiplex PCR; TCRdb's copy keeps in-frame clones and lacks some. The sample yields 150,000 to 250,000 clones, roughly 85% seen once. Sequencing input: PBMCs. This TCR came from a woman in her 30s in good health and CMV-seropositive. The rearrangement joins TRBV4-2 to TRBJ2-1; maybe TRBD2 (6 bases). CDR3: CASSQVPRGSYNEQFF. The CDR3 region has the DNA TGTGCCAGCAGCCAGGTCCCGCGGGGCTCCTACAATGAGCAGTTCTTC.